This T cell receptor (beta chain) was captured by sequencing in a study of blood T cell repertoires in COVID-19. The germline V gene has CDR1 MDHEN and CDR2 SYDVKM. This CDR3 region has 14 residues. The V segment lost 2 bases and the J segment 7 bases; nucleotides outside the gene matches: 5. Participants, about 18 to 90 years old, spanned 24 US areas. Data came from immunoSEQ multiplex PCR; TCRdb stores just in-frame clones and leaves some out. The sample lists roughly 200,000 clones, 80% to 90% occurring once. The sequenced sample was PBMCs or T cells enriched from blood (not recorded which). The chain joins TRBV28 to TRBJ2-5; 9 bases line up with TRBD2. This TCR came from a woman in her forties or fifties who had been exposed to COVID-19. The CDR3 nucleotides are TGTGCCAGCAGTTTACCTAGCGGGGACGTGACCCAGTACTTC. Translated, it gives CASSLPSGDVTQYF. Supplemented by reference TRBV28 and TRBJ2-5, the full variable domain reads DVKVTQSSRYLVKRTGEKVFLECVQDMDHENMFWYRQDPGLGLRLIYFSYDVKMKEKGDIPEGYSVSREKKERFSLILESASTNQTSMYLCASSLPSGDVTQYFGPGTRLLVL.